Sequencing of this T cell receptor beta chain was carried out in a study of beta chain features in type 1 diabetes. Whole-study context: Examined across all samples were just under 110,000,000 sorted cells. Study results and caveats: Possibly, sequencing cDNA over-represented cells that had high TCR expression levels. Across patients, naive, central memory and Treg TCRB repertoires exhibited apparently greater similarity than was observed across healthy donors.

Via the markers CD45RO/CCR7/CD25/CD127/CD95/CD27, stem cell-like memory, regulatory, central memory and naive CD4+ cells were sorted. The sequenced template was cDNA made from the entire isolated RNA. Clones were sequenced by immunoSEQ multiplex PCR, and TCRdb holds only the in-frame ones, with some missing. The sample has 330,000 or so clones, about 20% seen once. The germline V gene encodes CDR1 ENHRY and CDR2 SYGVKD. Trimming removed 6 bases from V and 5 bases from J, with 11 bases in between. This CDR3 contains 13 residues. This clone was picked up a small number of times. Its antigen is currently unknown.

The origin of this receptor is a woman under 30 in good health. The sample taken for sequencing was naive CD4+ T cells from blood. The rearrangement uses TRBV10-3 and TRBJ2-1, with D possibly being TRBD2 (5 bases). The CDR3 sequence is CAIRPGSDNEQFF. The CDR3 nucleotides read TGTGCCATCAGGCCGGGGAGCGACAATGAGCAGTTCTTC.